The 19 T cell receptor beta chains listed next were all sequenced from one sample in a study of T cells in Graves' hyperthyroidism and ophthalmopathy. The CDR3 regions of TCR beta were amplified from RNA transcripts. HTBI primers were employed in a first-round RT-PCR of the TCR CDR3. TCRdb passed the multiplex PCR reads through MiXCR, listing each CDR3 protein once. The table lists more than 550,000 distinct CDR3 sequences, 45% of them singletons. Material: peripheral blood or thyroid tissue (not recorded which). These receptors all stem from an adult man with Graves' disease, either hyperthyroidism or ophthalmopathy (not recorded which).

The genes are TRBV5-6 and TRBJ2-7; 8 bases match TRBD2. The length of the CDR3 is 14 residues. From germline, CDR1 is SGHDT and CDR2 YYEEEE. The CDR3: CATATSGHSYEQYF. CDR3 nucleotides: TGTGCTACGGCCACTAGCGGCCACTCCTACGAGCAGTACTTC.

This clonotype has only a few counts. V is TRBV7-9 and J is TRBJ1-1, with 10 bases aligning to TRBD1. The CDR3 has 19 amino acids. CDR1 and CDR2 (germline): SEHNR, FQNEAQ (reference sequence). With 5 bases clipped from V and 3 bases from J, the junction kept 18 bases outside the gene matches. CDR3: CASSLPRRDRGTGDTEAFF. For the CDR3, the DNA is TGTGCCAGCAGCCTACCCCGCCGGGACAGGGGAACTGGTGACACTGAAGCTTTCTTT.

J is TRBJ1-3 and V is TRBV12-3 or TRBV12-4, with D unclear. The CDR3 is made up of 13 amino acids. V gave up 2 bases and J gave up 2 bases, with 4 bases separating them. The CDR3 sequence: CASSLRAGNTIYF. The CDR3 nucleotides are TGTGCCAGCAGTTTAAGGGCTGGAAACACCATATATTTT.

CDR3 DNA sequence: TGCAGTGAATGGGCCAGTGGCTACGAGCAGTACTTC. Translation gives CSEWASGYEQYF. The J gene is TRBJ2-7, the V gene TRBV20-1; D remains unclear. The CDR3 consists of 12 residues. V was shortened by 7 bases and J by 3 bases, with 13 bases between the two germline ends. Germline loops: CDR1 DFQATT, CDR2 SNEGSKA (reference sequence).

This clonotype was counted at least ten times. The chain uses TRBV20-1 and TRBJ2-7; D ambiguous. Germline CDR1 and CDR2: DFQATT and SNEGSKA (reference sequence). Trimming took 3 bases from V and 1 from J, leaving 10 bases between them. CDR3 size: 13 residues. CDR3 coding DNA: TGCAGTGCTAGGGACCAGACGTCCTACGAGCAGTACTTC. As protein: CSARDQTSYEQYF.

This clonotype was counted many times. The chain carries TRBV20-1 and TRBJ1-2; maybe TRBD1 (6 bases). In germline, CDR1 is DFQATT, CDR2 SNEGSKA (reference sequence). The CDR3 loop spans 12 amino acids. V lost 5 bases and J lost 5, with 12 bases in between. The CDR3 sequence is CSASPDSYGYTF. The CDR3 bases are TGCAGTGCTTCCCCGGACAGTTATGGCTACACCTTC.

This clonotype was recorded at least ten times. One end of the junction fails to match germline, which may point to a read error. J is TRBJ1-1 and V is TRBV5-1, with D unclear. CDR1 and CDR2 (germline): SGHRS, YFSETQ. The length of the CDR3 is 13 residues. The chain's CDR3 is CASSLGGSAEAFF. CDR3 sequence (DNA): TGTGCCAGCAGTTTAGGTGGAAGCGCTGAAGCTTTCTTT.

The CDR3 loop reads CASSLELGFSEKLFF. CDR3 DNA sequence: TGCGCCAGCAGCTTGGAACTGGGGTTTAGTGAAAAACTGTTTTTT. This chain uses TRBV5-1 with TRBJ1-4; D unclear. This CDR3 has 15 residues. Trimming removed 0 bases at V and 7 bases at J, with 13 bases between. Looked up from germline, CDR1 is SGHRS and CDR2 is YFSETQ.

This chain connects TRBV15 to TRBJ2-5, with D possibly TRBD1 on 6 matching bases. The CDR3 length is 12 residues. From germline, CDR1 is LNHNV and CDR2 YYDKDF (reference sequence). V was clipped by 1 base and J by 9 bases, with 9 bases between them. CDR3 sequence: CATSRVGQPQYF. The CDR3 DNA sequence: TGTGCCACCAGCAGAGTAGGACAGCCCCAGTACTTC.

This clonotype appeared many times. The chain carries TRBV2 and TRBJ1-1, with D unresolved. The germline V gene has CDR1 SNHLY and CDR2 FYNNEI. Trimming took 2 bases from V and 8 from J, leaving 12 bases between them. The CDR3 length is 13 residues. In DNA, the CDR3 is TGTGCCAGCAGTGAAAGGCAGGAGGTGGAAGCTTTCTTT. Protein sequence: CASSERQEVEAFF.

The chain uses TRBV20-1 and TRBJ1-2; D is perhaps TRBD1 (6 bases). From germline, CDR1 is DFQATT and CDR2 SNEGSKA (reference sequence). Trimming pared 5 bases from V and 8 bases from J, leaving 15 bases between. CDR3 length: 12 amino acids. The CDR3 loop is CSALQGAGGYTF. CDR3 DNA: TGCAGTGCTTTACAGGGTGCGGGGGGCTACACCTTC.

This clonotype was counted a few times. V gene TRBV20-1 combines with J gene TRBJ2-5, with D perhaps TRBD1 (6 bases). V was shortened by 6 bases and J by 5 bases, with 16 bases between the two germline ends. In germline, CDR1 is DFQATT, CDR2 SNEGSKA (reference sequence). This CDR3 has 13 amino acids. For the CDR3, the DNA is TGCAGTGCGGAAAACAGGGACGGGGAGACCCAGTACTTC. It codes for CSAENRDGETQYF.

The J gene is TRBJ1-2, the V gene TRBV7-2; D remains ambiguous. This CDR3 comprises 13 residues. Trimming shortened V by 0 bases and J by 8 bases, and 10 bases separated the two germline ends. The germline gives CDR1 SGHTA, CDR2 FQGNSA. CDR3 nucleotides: TGTGCCAGCAGCTTAGCAGACTTGATGGGCTACACCTTC. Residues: CASSLADLMGYTF.

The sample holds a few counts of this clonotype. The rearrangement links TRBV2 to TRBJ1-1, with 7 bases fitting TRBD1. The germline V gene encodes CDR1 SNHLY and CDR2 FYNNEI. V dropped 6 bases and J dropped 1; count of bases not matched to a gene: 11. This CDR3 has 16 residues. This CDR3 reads CASRQLKRQGNTEAFF. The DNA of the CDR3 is TGTGCCAGCAGACAACTCAAAAGACAGGGGAACACTGAAGCTTTCTTT.

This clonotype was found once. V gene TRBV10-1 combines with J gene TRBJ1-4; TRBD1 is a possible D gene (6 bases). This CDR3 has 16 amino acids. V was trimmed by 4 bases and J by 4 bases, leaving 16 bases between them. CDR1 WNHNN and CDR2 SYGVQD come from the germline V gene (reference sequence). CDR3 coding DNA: TGCGCCAGCAGTGGGAGTACGGGGGCCCGTAATGAAAAACTGTTTTTT. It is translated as CASSGSTGARNEKLFF.

This CDR3 reads CASSLYIEKLFF. The CDR3 DNA reads TGCGCCAGCAGCTTGTATATTGAAAAACTGTTTTTT. This chain joins TRBV5-1 and TRBJ1-4; D gene ambiguous. V was pared by 1 base and J by 7 bases, with 5 bases between. This CDR3 spans 12 amino acids. Germline CDR1 is SGHRS and CDR2 is YFSETQ.

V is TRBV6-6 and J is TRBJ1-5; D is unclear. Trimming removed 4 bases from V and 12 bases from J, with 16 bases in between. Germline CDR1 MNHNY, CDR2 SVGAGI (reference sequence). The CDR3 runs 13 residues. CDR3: CASSLSSTEVQHF. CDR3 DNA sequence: TGTGCCAGCAGTTTAAGCTCAACTGAAGTCCAGCATTTT.

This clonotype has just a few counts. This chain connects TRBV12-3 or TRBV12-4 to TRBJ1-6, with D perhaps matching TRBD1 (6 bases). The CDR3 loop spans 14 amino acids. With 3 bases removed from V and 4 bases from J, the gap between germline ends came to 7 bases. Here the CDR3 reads CASSLGHYNSPLHF. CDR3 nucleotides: TGTGCCAGCAGTTTGGGACATTATAATTCACCCCTCCACTTT.

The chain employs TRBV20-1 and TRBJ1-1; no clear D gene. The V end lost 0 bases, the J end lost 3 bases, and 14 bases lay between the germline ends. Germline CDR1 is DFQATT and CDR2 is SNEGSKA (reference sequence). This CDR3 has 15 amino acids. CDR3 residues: CSARDSELLDTEAFF. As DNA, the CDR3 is TGCAGTGCTAGAGATAGTGAATTGCTTGACACTGAAGCTTTCTTT.